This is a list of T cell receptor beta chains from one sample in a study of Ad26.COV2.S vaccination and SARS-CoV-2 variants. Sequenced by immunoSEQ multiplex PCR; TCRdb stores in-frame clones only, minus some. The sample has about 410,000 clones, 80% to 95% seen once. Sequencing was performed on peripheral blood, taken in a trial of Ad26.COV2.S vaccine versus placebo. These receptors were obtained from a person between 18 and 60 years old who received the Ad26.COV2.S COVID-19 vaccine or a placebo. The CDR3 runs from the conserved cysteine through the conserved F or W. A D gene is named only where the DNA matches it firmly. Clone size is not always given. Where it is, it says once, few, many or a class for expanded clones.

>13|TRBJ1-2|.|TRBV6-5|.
CASSPGSHYGYTF
TGTGCCAGCAGTCCGGGCTCGCACTATGGCTACACCTTC
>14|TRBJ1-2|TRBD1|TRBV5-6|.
CASSSDRGNYGYTF
TGTGCCAGCAGCTCAGACAGGGGAAACTATGGCTACACCTTC
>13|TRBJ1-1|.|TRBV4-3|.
CASSQVSGDEAFF
TGCGCCAGCAGCCAAGTATCGGGGGATGAAGCTTTCTTT
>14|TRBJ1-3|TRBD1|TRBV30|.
CAWGQGAGGNTIYF
TGTGCCTGGGGACAGGGGGCAGGAGGAAACACCATATATTTT
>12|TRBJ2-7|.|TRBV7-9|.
CASSLSSYEQYF
TGTGCCAGCAGCTTAAGCTCCTACGAGCAGTACTTC
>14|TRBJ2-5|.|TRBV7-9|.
CASSLVVSQETQYF
TGTGCCAGCAGCTTAGTAGTTTCCCAAGAGACCCAGTACTTC
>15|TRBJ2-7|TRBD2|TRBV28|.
CASTPYSGGAVEQYF
TGTGCCAGCACCCCCTATAGCGGGGGGGCCGTCGAGCAGTACTTC
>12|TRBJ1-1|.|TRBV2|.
CASSEDITEAFF
TGTGCCAGCAGCGAAGACATCACTGAAGCTTTCTTT
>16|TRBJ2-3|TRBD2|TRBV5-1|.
CASSLGAGGDTDTQYF
TGCGCCAGCAGCTTGGGCGCGGGGGGCGATACAGATACGCAGTATTTT
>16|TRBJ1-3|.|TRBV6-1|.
CASSDLGSYSGNTIYF
TGTGCCAGCAGTGATTTGGGCAGTTACTCTGGAAACACCATATATTTT
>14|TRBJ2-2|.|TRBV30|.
CAWAHRQHAGELFF
TGTGCCTGGGCCCACCGGCAACATGCCGGGGAGCTGTTTTTT
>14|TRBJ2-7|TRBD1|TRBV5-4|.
CASSNGDRGYEQYF
TGTGCCAGCAGCAACGGGGACAGGGGCTACGAGCAGTACTTC
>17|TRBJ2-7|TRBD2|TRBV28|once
CASSTLAGTHATYEQYF
TGTGCCAGCAGTACCTTAGCGGGGACCCATGCAACCTACGAGCAGTACTTC
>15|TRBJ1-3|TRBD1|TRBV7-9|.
CATAGPTGFGNTIYF
TGTGCCACAGCGGGACCGACAGGGTTTGGAAACACCATATATTTT
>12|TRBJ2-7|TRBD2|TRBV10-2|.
CATGGHPYEQYF
TGCGCCACGGGAGGTCACCCCTACGAGCAGTACTTC
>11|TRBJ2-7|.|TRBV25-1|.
CASTGTREQYF
TGTGCCAGCACCGGGACACGCGAGCAGTACTTC
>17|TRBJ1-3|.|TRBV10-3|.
CAISERSEGWSGNTIYF
TGTGCCATCAGTGAGAGGAGCGAGGGATGGTCTGGAAACACCATATATTTT
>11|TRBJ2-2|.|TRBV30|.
CAWIGAGELFF
TGTGCCTGGATAGGTGCCGGGGAGCTGTTTTTT
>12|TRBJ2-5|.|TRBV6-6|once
CAIKRVGETQYF
TGTGCCATTAAGCGGGTAGGAGAGACCCAGTACTTC
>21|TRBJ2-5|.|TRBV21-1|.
CASTPHFGSLLDTGSVETQYF
TGTGCCAGCACCCCTCATTTTGGGTCATTGTTGGATACAGGGTCCGTGGAGACCCAGTACTTC
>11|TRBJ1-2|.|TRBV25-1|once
CASSEYDGYTF
TGTGCCAGCAGTGAATACGATGGCTACACCTTC
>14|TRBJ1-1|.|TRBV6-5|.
CASERDPFGTEAFF
TGTGCCAGCGAGAGAGACCCTTTTGGCACTGAAGCTTTCTTT
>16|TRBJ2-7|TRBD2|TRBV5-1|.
CASSLEGLAGSWEQYF
TGCGCCAGCAGCTTGGAGGGACTAGCGGGGTCGTGGGAGCAGTACTTC
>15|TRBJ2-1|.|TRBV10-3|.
CAITDTRVEGNEQFF
TGTGCCATCACCGACACGCGGGTTGAGGGCAATGAGCAGTTCTTC
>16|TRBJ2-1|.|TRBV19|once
CASSIDDGSSYNEQFF
TGTGCCAGTAGTATAGATGACGGGAGCTCCTACAATGAGCAGTTCTTC
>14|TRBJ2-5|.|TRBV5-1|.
CASSLGVSFETQYF
TGCGCCAGCAGCTTAGGGGTTAGCTTCGAGACCCAGTACTTC
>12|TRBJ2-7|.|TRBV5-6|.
CASSLWRREQYF
TGTGCCAGCAGCTTGTGGCGGCGCGAGCAGTACTTC
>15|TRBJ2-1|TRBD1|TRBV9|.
CASSARGSSYNEQFF
TGTGCCAGCAGCGCCAGGGGGAGTTCCTACAATGAGCAGTTCTTC
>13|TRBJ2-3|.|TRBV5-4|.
CASSLGDTDTQYF
TGTGCCAGCAGCTTGGGAGACACAGATACGCAGTATTTT
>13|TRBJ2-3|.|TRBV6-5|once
CASSYSETDTQYF
TGTGCCAGCAGTTACTCGGAGACGGATACGCAGTATTTT
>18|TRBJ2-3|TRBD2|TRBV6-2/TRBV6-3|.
CASSYSWSGGVQEDTQYF
TGTGCCAGCAGTTACTCGTGGAGCGGGGGGGTTCAGGAGGATACGCAGTATTTT
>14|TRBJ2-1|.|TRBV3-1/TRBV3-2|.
CASSLRGAGNEQFF
TGTGCCAGCAGTTTGAGGGGGGCTGGGAATGAGCAGTTCTTC
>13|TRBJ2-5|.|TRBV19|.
CASRGSNGETQYF
TGTGCCAGTAGGGGTAGCAATGGCGAGACCCAGTACTTC
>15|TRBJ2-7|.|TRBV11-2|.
CASSLGASRSGEQYF
TGTGCCAGCAGCTTGGGGGCTAGCCGATCGGGTGAGCAGTACTTC
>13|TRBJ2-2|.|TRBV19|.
CASSNGGGGELFF
TGTGCCAGTAGTAACGGGGGCGGCGGGGAGCTGTTTTTT
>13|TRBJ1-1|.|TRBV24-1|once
CATSRGGDAEAFF
TGTGCCACCAGTCGAGGGGGGGACGCTGAAGCTTTCTTT